A single sample is the source of the 29 T cell receptor beta chains below, sequenced in a study of blood T cell repertoires in COVID-19. Some clones are missing from TCRdb's copy, which holds only in-frame ones; the method was immunoSEQ multiplex PCR. The table includes fewer than 500,000 clones, around 88% detected once. Sequenced input: peripheral blood. Receptors originate from a woman under 40 with acute or convalescent COVID-19.

The chain uses TRBV4-1 and TRBJ2-7; the D gene is possibly TRBD1 (6 bases). Trimming pared 0 bases from V and 4 bases from J, leaving 19 bases between. The CDR3 runs to 17 residues. Looked up from germline, CDR1 is MGHRA and CDR2 is YSYEKL. The CDR3 DNA reads as TGCGCCAGCAGCCAAGAAGTAACCGGGACACCTCCTTACGAGCAGTACTTC. As protein: CASSQEVTGTPPYEQYF.

The table lists this clone with a few counts. This chain connects TRBV2 to TRBJ1-6; D unresolved. The CDR3 consists of 13 residues. Germline loops: CDR1 SNHLY, CDR2 FYNNEI. V was clipped by 7 bases and J by 5 bases, with 9 bases between them. The CDR3, as DNA: TGTGCCAGCACGTGGCAGAATAATTCACCCCTCCACTTT. This sequence encodes CASTWQNNSPLHF.

This chain joins TRBV9 and TRBJ1-3, with 8 bases lining up with TRBD1. Germline loops: CDR1 SGDLS, CDR2 YYNGEE. The CDR3 totals 15 residues. V dropped 3 bases and J dropped 8; count of bases not matched to a gene: 10. The CDR3, as DNA: TGTGCCAGCAGCGGGGAGGACAGGGCCGACTACACCATATATTTT. It is translated as CASSGEDRADYTIYF.

V is TRBV2 and J is TRBJ2-5; 13 nucleotides line up with TRBD2. Trimming cost V 7 bases and J 5 bases; bases outside gene matches: 7. The CDR3 is 15 amino acids. From germline, CDR1 is SNHLY and CDR2 FYNNEI. The CDR3 DNA follows: TGTGCCAGCATTGGACTAGCGGGGGCGAGGGAGACCCAGTACTTC. Its protein product is CASIGLAGARETQYF.

The gene calls are TRBV2 and TRBJ2-7, with 8 bases lining up with TRBD1. The CDR3 runs to 14 residues. Germline CDR1 is SNHLY and CDR2 is FYNNEI. Unmatched junction bases numbered 2, after V lost 4 bases and J lost 0 bases. CDR3: CASSGQGSSYEQYF. The CDR3 region has the DNA TGTGCCAGCAGTGGACAGGGGAGCTCCTACGAGCAGTACTTC.

The chain recombines TRBV12-5 with TRBJ2-5; maybe TRBD2 (6 bases). The CDR3 has 16 amino acids. V was pared by 1 base and J by 1 base, with 13 bases between. Per the germline V gene, CDR1 is LGHNT and CDR2 is FRNRAP. CDR3 sequence reads: CASGLGGTKVQETQYF. In DNA, the CDR3 is TGTGCTAGTGGTTTGGGCGGGACCAAAGTCCAAGAGACCCAGTACTTC.

This clone was counted a single time. The chain employs TRBV4-2 and TRBJ1-4, with D unclear. CDR1 and CDR2 from the germline V gene are LGHNA and YNFKEQ. V lost 0 bases to trimming and J lost 8 bases, with 7 bases between them. The CDR3 is made up of 13 amino acids. The CDR3 DNA follows: TGTGCCAGCAGCCAAGACGGTTGGGAAAAACTGTTTTTT. Translating gives CASSQDGWEKLFF.

Note on this clone: Distinct nucleotide sequences in the sample also encode this CDR3. The chain has TRBV3-1 (or the pseudogene TRBV3-2) and TRBJ1-2; 8 nucleotides match TRBD1. The length of the CDR3 is 14 residues. V was pared by 4 bases and J by 4 bases, with 5 bases of the junction left unmatched. The germline V gene encodes CDR1 LGHDT and CDR2 YNNKEL (reference sequence). In DNA form, the CDR3 reads TGTGCCAGCAGCCTAGGGACAGGCGGCTATGGCTACACCTTC. Residues: CASSLGTGGYGYTF.

The chain joins TRBV18 to TRBJ1-2; TRBD1 agrees at 7 bases. Germline loops: CDR1 KGHSH, CDR2 LQKENI. The CDR3 is 18 amino acids. Germline trimming cut 3 bases from V and 0 bases from J; bases unmatched to any gene: 13. The CDR3 DNA sequence: TGTGCCAGCTCACCTCAACCCCGGGACAGCGAATCTAACTATGGCTACACCTTC. Encoded protein: CASSPQPRDSESNYGYTF. The whole variable domain, remainder taken from reference TRBV18 and TRBJ1-2, is NAGVMQNPRHLVRRRGQEARLRCSPMKGHSHVYWYRQLPEEGLKFMVYLQKENIIDESGMPKERFSAEFPKEGPSILRIQQVVRGDSAAYFCASSPQPRDSESNYGYTFGSGTRLTVV.

This chain uses TRBV18 with TRBJ1-3; 9 nucleotides match TRBD1. The length of the CDR3 is 17 residues. With 3 bases clipped from V and 0 bases from J, the junction kept 6 bases outside the gene matches. Per germline, CDR1 KGHSH and CDR2 LQKENI. The CDR3, as DNA: TGTGCCAGCTCACCCCCTGGGACAGGGCCCTCTGGAAACACCATATATTTT. Its protein is CASSPPGTGPSGNTIYF. Full variable domain (rest looked up from reference TRBV18 and TRBJ1-3): NAGVMQNPRHLVRRRGQEARLRCSPMKGHSHVYWYRQLPEEGLKFMVYLQKENIIDESGMPKERFSAEFPKEGPSILRIQQVVRGDSAAYFCASSPPGTGPSGNTIYFGEGSWLTVV.

The chain is built from TRBV11-3 and TRBJ2-1; 8 bases fit TRBD2. The length of the CDR3 is 15 residues. Germline CDR1 SGHNT, CDR2 YENEEA. The V gene end was trimmed by 6 bases and the J gene end by 7 bases; junction bases not matched to a gene: 11. CDR3 sequence (DNA): TGTGCCAGCAGTTCCGGGGGGGCCAATTTGAATGAGCAGTTCTTC. Protein: CASSSGGANLNEQFF.

The V and J genes are TRBV7-9 and TRBJ2-2, with D unclear. Germline V CDR1 and CDR2: SEHNR, FQNEAQ (reference sequence). The V end was cut by 6 bases, the J end by 3 bases, with 8 bases between. The CDR3 runs 13 residues. The CDR3 nucleotides are TGTGCCAGCAGTGTGAGTTACACCGGGGAGCTGTTTTTT. It yields the protein CASSVSYTGELFF.

The gene calls are TRBV19 and TRBJ1-5; 11 bases align to TRBD1. This CDR3 region has 16 residues. Germline V CDR1 and CDR2: LNHDA, SQIVND (reference sequence). The V and J ends lost 7 bases and 2 bases, in that order; junction bases with no gene match: 7. The CDR3 DNA reads TGTGCCAGTACCGGACAGGGGGCGCCAGGCAATCAGCCCCAGCATTTT. Translation gives CASTGQGAPGNQPQHF.

The V call is TRBV7-8, the J call TRBJ2-2; 9 nucleotides line up with TRBD2. Germline values: CDR1 SGHVS, CDR2 FQNEAQ. V lost 7 bases, J lost 1 base, and 1 base stayed unmatched. The CDR3 is 14 residues long. CDR3 region: CASKLAGNTGELFF. The CDR3 bases are TGTGCCAGCAAACTAGCGGGGAACACCGGGGAGCTGTTTTTT.

This clone was seen only once. This chain links TRBV11-2 with TRBJ1-2; possible D gene TRBD1, 5 bases. V was cut by 2 bases and J by 9 bases, with 13 bases left in between. Germline CDR1 SGHAT, CDR2 FQNNGV. The CDR3 is 13 amino acids. The CDR3 reads CASSLYTSDSYTF. In DNA, the CDR3 is TGTGCCAGCAGCTTATACACTTCGGACAGCTACACCTTC.

The chain recombines TRBV5-4 with TRBJ1-1; no reliable D call. V lost 0 bases to trimming and J lost 8 bases, with 8 bases between them. The CDR3 is 12 amino acids. Germline V gene data show CDR1 as SGHNT and CDR2 as YYREEE (reference sequence). The CDR3 protein is CASSLGPKEAFF. As DNA, the CDR3 is TGTGCCAGCAGCTTGGGGCCGAAAGAAGCTTTCTTT.

The chain couples TRBV4-1 to TRBJ1-2; 7 positions agree with TRBD1. Trimming removed 0 bases from V and 4 bases from J; junction bases left unmatched: 8. The CDR3 is 16 amino acids. From germline, CDR1 is MGHRA and CDR2 YSYEKL. The CDR3 is CASSQDWGAGGYGYTF. Written as DNA, the CDR3 is TGCGCCAGCAGCCAAGACTGGGGGGCAGGGGGCTATGGCTACACCTTC.

The V gene is TRBV5-6, the J gene TRBJ1-2; D is uncertain. The CDR3 contains 13 residues. CDR1 SGHDT and CDR2 YYEEEE come from the germline V gene. Trimming left V 2 bases short and J 2 bases short, with 7 bases between. Here the CDR3 DNA reads TGTGCCAGCAGCTTAGACTTCAACTATGGCTACACCTTC. This translates into CASSLDFNYGYTF.

With respect to this clone: The same CDR3 also results from other DNA sequences found in this sample. CDR3 nucleotides: TGTGCCAGCAGCGTAGCAGACAGATCTTTCTCTGGAAACACCATATATTTT. Translation gives CASSVADRSFSGNTIYF. The chain links TRBV9 to TRBJ1-3; possible D gene TRBD1, 5 bases. The CDR3 covers 17 residues. Germline V gene lookup returns CDR1 SGDLS and CDR2 YYNGEE. With 0 bases removed from V and 0 bases from J, the gap between germline ends came to 13 bases.

This clone was seen more than once but under ten times. V usage is TRBV9 and J usage is TRBJ2-1, with 7 nucleotides matching TRBD2. CDR3 size: 15 residues. Germline CDR1 SGDLS, CDR2 YYNGEE. Unmatched junction bases numbered 7, after V lost 0 bases and J lost 7 bases. CDR3 loop: CASSVATGGWNEQFF. The CDR3 DNA follows: TGTGCCAGCAGCGTAGCTACGGGGGGATGGAATGAGCAGTTCTTC.

The chain joins TRBV7-3 to TRBJ1-1; 8 nucleotides line up with TRBD1. Per the germline V gene, CDR1 is SGHTA and CDR2 is FQGTGA. Trimming cost V 5 bases and J 4 bases; bases outside gene matches: 6. There are 14 residues in the CDR3. CDR3 DNA: TGTGCCAGCAGCCTAGACAGGGGTGTCACTGAAGCTTTCTTT. Protein sequence: CASSLDRGVTEAFF.

The chain recombines TRBV10-1 with TRBJ1-2; D uncertain. CDR1 WNHNN and CDR2 SYGVQD come from the germline V gene (reference sequence). V lost 4 bases, J lost 6 bases, and 12 bases lay in between. The CDR3 loop spans 13 amino acids. The CDR3 reads CASSAGGVDGYTF. The DNA of the CDR3 is TGCGCCAGCAGTGCCGGCGGTGTCGATGGCTACACCTTC.

The V and J genes are TRBV28 and TRBJ2-6; possible D gene TRBD2, 5 bases. V lost 3 bases to trimming and J lost 2 bases, with 8 bases between them. This CDR3 spans 15 amino acids. Germline loops: CDR1 MDHEN, CDR2 SYDVKM. Written as DNA, the CDR3 is TGTGCCAGCAGTTTCGGAGGCGCTGGGGCCAACGTCCTGACTTTC. Translating it yields CASSFGGAGANVLTF.

The chain is built from TRBV6-1 and TRBJ1-3, with 9 bases that match TRBD1. The CDR3 length is 17 residues. The V segment lost 2 bases and the J segment 0 bases; nucleotides outside the gene matches: 5. Germline loops: CDR1 MNHNS, CDR2 SASEGT. CDR3 protein: CASSERTGAISGNTIYF. CDR3 sequence (DNA): TGTGCCAGCAGTGAAAGGACAGGGGCGATCTCTGGAAACACCATATATTTT.

A few counts support this clone. The chain is built from TRBV2 and TRBJ1-2; D is perhaps TRBD1 (5 bases). Germline V gene lookup returns CDR1 SNHLY and CDR2 FYNNEI. The CDR3 sequence is 14 residues long. V lost 11 bases, J lost 8 bases, and 24 bases lay in between. As DNA, the CDR3 is TGTGCCTTCGTTGACGGGGGTCGGAGTAACGGCTACACCTTC. This sequence encodes CAFVDGGRSNGYTF. The full variable domain, completed using reference TRBV2 and TRBJ1-2, is EPEVTQTPSHQVTQMGQEVILRCVPISNHLYFYWYRQILGQKVEFLVSFYNNEISEKSEIFDDQFSVERPDGSNFTLKIRSTKLEDSAMYFCAFVDGGRSNGYTFGSGTRLTVV.

This clone was found a few times. The gene calls are TRBV19 and TRBJ1-5, with D uncertain. The germline V gene encodes CDR1 LNHDA and CDR2 SQIVND (reference sequence). This CDR3 has 12 amino acids. Trimming left V 5 bases short and J 10 bases short, with 12 bases between. The CDR3 DNA is TGTGCCAGTAGTCCCGCAGTTGAACCCCAGCATTTT. It codes for CASSPAVEPQHF. The full variable domain, with the rest looked up from reference TRBV19 and TRBJ1-5, is DGGITQSPKYLFRKEGQNVTLSCEQNLNHDAMYWYRQDPGQGLRLIYYSQIVNDFQKGDIAEGYSVSREKKESFPLTVTSAQKNPTAFYLCASSPAVEPQHFGDGTRLSIL.

The chain has TRBV4-1 and TRBJ2-7; D perhaps matches TRBD1 (6 bases). The CDR3 sequence is 17 residues long. Germline-derived CDR1 and CDR2 are MGHRA and YSYEKL. V was pared by 1 base and J by 0 bases, with 16 bases between. The CDR3: CASSQATRTVASYEQYF. The CDR3 nucleotides read TGCGCCAGCAGCCAAGCAACTCGGACAGTCGCCTCCTACGAGCAGTACTTC.

J is TRBJ2-5 and V is TRBV5-4; 11 bases agree with TRBD2. Germline assignment: CDR1 SGHNT and CDR2 YYREEE (reference sequence). The length of the CDR3 is 13 residues. The V gene end was trimmed by 4 bases and the J gene end by 9 bases; junction bases not matched to a gene: 5. The CDR3 DNA follows: TGTGCCAGCAGCCACAATAGCGGGGGGGCCCAGTACTTC. It specifies CASSHNSGGAQYF. Based on the CDR3 plus reference TRBV5-4 and TRBJ2-5, the full variable domain is ETGVTQSPTHLIKTRGQQVTLRCSSQSGHNTVSWYQQALGQGPQFIFQYYREEENGRGNFPPRFSGLQFPNYSSELNVNALELDDSALYLCASSHNSGGAQYFGPGTRLLVL.

The rearrangement uses TRBV19 and TRBJ2-3; D ambiguous. Trimming shortened V by 3 bases and J by 2 bases, and 6 bases separated the two germline ends. The CDR3 contains 13 residues. Per the germline V gene, CDR1 is LNHDA and CDR2 is SQIVND (reference sequence). DNA for the CDR3: TGTGCCAGTAGTATCCAGATCACAGATACGCAGTATTTT. Protein product: CASSIQITDTQYF.